This T cell receptor beta chain was sequenced in a study of human T cells and chemical hapten exposure. Study-level background: On the upper back, patch tests were applied with 0.01% DPC and read at 6 days.

Authors' analysis steps: With a range of roughly 20,000 to 690,600, the median per sample was roughly 91,000 TCRs. From the RACE reads, TCRdb called clonotypes with MiXCR, one entry per CDR3 protein. The V and J calls follow TCRdb's processing rather than the paper's. The repertoire has 60,000 to 70,000 distinct CDR3 sequences, about 10% of them found once; the top ten carry roughly 5%. The germline V and J ends were trimmed by 5 bases and 10 bases, with 15 bases remaining between them. This CDR3 comprises 14 residues. The germline gives CDR1 SGHAT, CDR2 FQNNGV. Described time point: pre-sensitization, week 0. Treatment given: therapeutic diphenylcyclopropenone sensitization with weekly scalp DPC.

The sequenced sample was whole blood, obtained in connection with sensitization to the hapten diphenylcyclopropenone (DPC). The chain combines TRBV11-2 with TRBJ1-6; the D gene is possibly TRBD1 (6 bases). The TCR sequence derives from a woman between 50 and 59 years old with alopecia areata. Some clones in this sample may be carry-over from other donors' samples. The DNA of the CDR3 is TGTGCCAGCAGCCGAGACAGGACGGGGTCACCCCTCCACTTT. It is translated as CASSRDRTGSPLHF. The complete variable domain, with remaining parts taken from reference TRBV11-2 and TRBJ1-6, reads EAGVAQSPRYKIIEKRQSVAFWCNPISGHATLYWYQQILGQGPKLLIQFQNNGVVDDSQLPKDRFSAERLKGVDSTLKIQPAKLEDSAVYLCASSRDRTGSPLHFGNGTRLTVT.